This passage covers 8 T cell receptor beta chains from one sample sequenced in a study of cytomegalovirus exposure and HLA in healthy donors. 60 Vbeta and 13 Jbeta primers were used in PCR. The data were produced by immunoSEQ multiplex PCR, yet TCRdb's version contains in-frame clones alone and is incomplete. The table includes some 190,000 clones, about 87% detected once. Sequenced input: PBMCs. Every receptor here comes from a man under 40 in good health and CMV-seronegative.

The chain links TRBV27 to TRBJ1-5; TRBD1 aligns across 9 bases. After removal of 5 bases from V and 0 bases from J, the junction contained 8 bases not matched to a gene. The germline CDR1 and CDR2 sequences are MNHEY and SMNVEV (reference sequence). The CDR3 spans 17 residues. The CDR3 here is CASSQLQGAYSNQPQHF. CDR3 DNA: TGTGCCAGCAGTCAATTACAGGGGGCATATAGCAATCAGCCCCAGCATTTT.

This chain uses TRBV29-1 with TRBJ1-5, with a tentative D call TRBD1 (6 bases). The V and J ends lost 1 base and 4 bases respectively, with 17 bases between them. Germline values: CDR1 SQVTM, CDR2 ANQGSEA. This CDR3 has 16 residues. CDR3 sequence (DNA): TGCAGCGTTGAAGGGGGTTCCGGACAGCTGAATCAGCCCCAGCATTTT. Its protein product is CSVEGGSGQLNQPQHF.

The chain is built from TRBV21-1 and TRBJ2-3; TRBD1, the D gene given by the table, was not confirmed from the DNA. TRBV21-1 is recorded as a pseudogene. The CDR3 has 15 residues. The CDR3 loop is CASGRDRGTTDTQYF. CDR3 nucleotide sequence: TGTGCCAGCGGTCGGGACAGGGGAACGACAGATACGCAGTATTTT.

This rearrangement joins TRBV14 to TRBJ2-3; 7 bases are shared with TRBD2. The length of the CDR3 is 17 residues. The V gene's germline CDR1 is SGHDN and CDR2 FVKESK. V trimming: 0 bases; J trimming: 10 bases; junction bases outside the gene matches: 16. The CDR3 sequence is CASSQEGAGDLSSPQYF. CDR3 coding DNA: TGTGCCAGCAGCCAAGAGGGCGCGGGGGACTTGAGTTCGCCGCAGTATTTT.

The V gene is TRBV11-2, the J gene TRBJ2-1; D is uncertain. Between the trimmed V and J ends, which lost 0 bases and 12 bases, there was a span of 15 bases. Germline CDR1 and CDR2: SGHAT and FQNNGV. This CDR3 comprises 14 residues. Written as DNA, the CDR3 is TGTGCCAGCAGCTTAGATGGCGGATCCCGGAGGCAGTTCTTC. Its translation: CASSLDGGSRRQFF.

The chain carries TRBV5-4 and TRBJ1-1; D might be TRBD1 (6 bases). CDR3 length equals 15 residues. The germline V gene has CDR1 SGHNT and CDR2 YYREEE (reference sequence). Between the trimmed V and J ends, which lost 1 base and 0 bases, there was a span of 10 bases. The CDR3 is CASSLPTGLNTEAFF. The CDR3 DNA reads TGTGCCAGCAGCTTGCCCACAGGGCTGAACACTGAAGCTTTCTTT.

J is TRBJ2-5 and V is TRBV11-3; TRBD2 might be the D (6 bases). The last part of the DNA fits TRBJ2-7 better; the J call may be wrong. In germline, CDR1 is SGHNT, CDR2 YENEEA. The CDR3 has 13 amino acids. CDR3 nucleotides: TGTGCCAGCAGTATGGGAGGACAATACGAGCAGTACTTC. Translating it yields CASSMGGQYEQYF.

The chain links TRBV29-1 to TRBJ2-5; perhaps TRBD1 as D (5 bases). The germline V gene has CDR1 SQVTM and CDR2 ANQGSEA. V was cut by 8 bases and J by 1 base, with 11 bases left in between. The CDR3 sequence is 12 residues long. CDR3 in amino acids: CSTTRAQETQYF. The CDR3 DNA sequence: TGCAGCACTACCAGGGCCCAAGAGACCCAGTACTTC.